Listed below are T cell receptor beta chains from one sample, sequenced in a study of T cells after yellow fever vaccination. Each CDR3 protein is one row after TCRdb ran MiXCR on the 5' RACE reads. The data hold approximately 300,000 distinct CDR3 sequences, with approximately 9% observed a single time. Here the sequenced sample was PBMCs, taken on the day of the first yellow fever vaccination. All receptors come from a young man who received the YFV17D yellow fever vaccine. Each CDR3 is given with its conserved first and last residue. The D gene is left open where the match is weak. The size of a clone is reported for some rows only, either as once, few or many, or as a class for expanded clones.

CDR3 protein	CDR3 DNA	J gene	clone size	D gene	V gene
CASSDQGSEDTQYF	TGCGCCAGCAGTGACCAGGGGTCTGAAGATACGCAGTATTTT	TRBJ2-3	-	-	TRBV10-2
CASSLSGQGWDNEQFF	TGTGCCAGCAGCTTGTCCGGACAGGGGTGGGACAATGAGCAGTTCTTC	TRBJ2-1	few	TRBD1	TRBV7-2
CASSKDRDYEQYF	TGCGCCAGCAGCAAGGACAGGGACTACGAGCAGTACTTC	TRBJ2-7	-	TRBD1	TRBV5-1
CASSLQGPVNEKLFF	TGTGCCAGCAGCCTGCAGGGGCCAGTTAATGAAAAACTGTTTTTT	TRBJ1-4	-	-	TRBV12-3/TRBV12-4
CASSLSGTNTGELFF	TGTGCCAGCAGCTTATCCGGGACGAACACCGGGGAGCTGTTTTTT	TRBJ2-2	many	-	TRBV7-3
CASSLDSWETQYF	TGTGCCAGCAGCTTGGACTCGTGGGAGACCCAGTACTTC	TRBJ2-5	-	-	TRBV5-4
CSASPRQNEQFF	TGCAGTGCTAGCCCCCGTCAGAACGAGCAGTTCTTC	TRBJ2-1	-	-	TRBV20-1
CASSGTSGTDTQYF	TGTGCCAGTTCCGGGACTAGCGGAACAGATACGCAGTATTTT	TRBJ2-3	-	TRBD2	TRBV6-4
CASSRTGETYNEQFF	TGTGCCAGTAGTCGCACAGGGGAAACCTACAATGAGCAGTTCTTC	TRBJ2-1	few	TRBD1	TRBV19
CASSLRGDLKAFF	TGTGCCAGCAGCTTACGGGGAGACCTAAAAGCTTTCTTT	TRBJ1-1	few	-	TRBV7-9
CSAQGRRGGPYNEQFF	TGCAGTGCCCAAGGACGGCGGGGGGGTCCCTACAATGAGCAGTTCTTC	TRBJ2-1	-	TRBD2	TRBV20-1
CASSFGLAGGPDTQYF	TGTGCCAGCAGCTTTGGACTAGCGGGGGGGCCAGATACGCAGTATTTT	TRBJ2-3	many	TRBD2	TRBV7-2
CASSLGRGELFF	TGTGCCAGCAGCTTGGGCAGAGGGGAGCTGTTTTTT	TRBJ2-2	many	-	TRBV5-6
CASSSGGLQPQHF	TGTGCCAGCAGTAGCGGGGGGCTCCAGCCCCAGCATTTT	TRBJ1-5	-	-	TRBV12-3/TRBV12-4
CASSTTGTANYEQYF	TGTGCCAGCAGCACCACCGGGACAGCTAACTACGAGCAGTACTTC	TRBJ2-7	-	TRBD1	TRBV6-1
CSARGQVSSYEQYF	TGCAGTGCTAGAGGGCAGGTGAGCTCCTACGAGCAGTACTTC	TRBJ2-7	few	-	TRBV20-1
CARRTGTGGYEQYF	TGCGCCAGAAGAACCGGGACAGGGGGGTACGAGCAGTACTTC	TRBJ2-7	few	TRBD1	TRBV5-1
CASSYPPDGNNYGYTF	TGTGCCAGCAGTTACCCTCCGGACGGGAATAACTATGGCTACACCTTC	TRBJ1-2	-	-	TRBV12-3/TRBV12-4
CASSATGNEQYF	TGTGCCAGCAGCGCGACAGGGAACGAGCAGTACTTC	TRBJ2-7	few	TRBD1	TRBV12-3/TRBV12-4
CSAGRGVGIMNTEAFF	TGCAGTGCGGGGCGTGGGGTCGGGATAATGAACACTGAAGCTTTCTTT	TRBJ1-1	-	-	TRBV20-1
CASISPREIGYGYTF	TGTGCCAGCATCTCCCCGAGGGAGATAGGTTACGGCTACACCTTC	TRBJ1-2	few	-	TRBV7-9
CASTLTDANTGELFF	TGTGCCAGCACCTTGACCGACGCGAACACCGGGGAGCTGTTTTTT	TRBJ2-2	many	-	TRBV7-8
CASSPSLTGNTEAFF	TGTGCCAGCTCACCCTCTCTGACAGGGAACACTGAAGCTTTCTTT	TRBJ1-1	few	-	TRBV18
CASSSTGTGGNEQFF	TGTGCCAGCAGCTCTACCGGGACAGGGGGCAATGAGCAGTTCTTC	TRBJ2-1	many	TRBD1	TRBV7-9
CASSSTGGFDSPLHF	TGTGCCAGCAGCTCCACAGGGGGCTTTGATTCACCCCTCCACTTT	TRBJ1-6	-	TRBD1	TRBV7-9
CASSLAGQGFYGYTF	TGCGCCAGCAGCTTGGCGGGACAGGGGTTCTATGGCTACACCTTC	TRBJ1-2	few	TRBD1	TRBV5-1
CASSPRTVRYGYTF	TGTGCCAGCAGCCCCCGGACAGTGCGCTATGGCTACACCTTC	TRBJ1-2	many	-	TRBV7-2
CASSLAGGGAGEQFF	TGTGCCAGCAGCTTAGCTGGGGGGGGAGCGGGTGAGCAGTTCTTC	TRBJ2-1	-	TRBD2	TRBV7-9
CASNNRDRGNNSPLHF	TGCGCCAGCAACAATAGGGACAGGGGGAATAATTCACCCCTCCACTTT	TRBJ1-6	-	TRBD1	TRBV4-1
CASINLGQYMAFF	TGTGCCAGCATCAACCTCGGCCAATATATGGCTTTCTTT	TRBJ1-1	-	-	TRBV11-2
CASSQDPSAANEKLFF	TGTGCCAGCAGCCAAGACCCCTCCGCAGCTAATGAAAAACTGTTTTTT	TRBJ1-4	few	-	TRBV4-2
CSVGTIMNTEAFF	TGCAGCGTGGGGACCATCATGAACACTGAAGCTTTCTTT	TRBJ1-1	few	-	TRBV29-1
CASSSGLWQETQYF	TGTGCCAGCAGCTCCGGACTGTGGCAAGAGACCCAGTACTTC	TRBJ2-5	many	-	TRBV9
CASSESGQNYEQYF	TGCGCCAGCAGTGAGTCAGGACAGAACTACGAGCAGTACTTC	TRBJ2-7	few	-	TRBV10-1
CASSLGGFRGAFYEQYF	TGTGCCAGCAGCTTAGGGGGTTTTAGGGGCGCTTTTTACGAGCAGTACTTC	TRBJ2-7	few	-	TRBV7-8
CASSFDYNEQFF	TGTGCCAGCAGCTTTGACTACAATGAGCAGTTCTTC	TRBJ2-1	few	-	TRBV4-2
CASRRSWFQGTDTQYF	TGTGCCAGTAGGCGAAGTTGGTTTCAGGGCACAGATACGCAGTATTTT	TRBJ2-3	-	-	TRBV19
CASSPAVTQTQYF	TGTGCCAGCAGCCCGGCGGTCACACAGACCCAGTACTTC	TRBJ2-5	-	-	TRBV11-3